This TCR beta chain was recovered during a study of human T cells and chemical hapten exposure. It was from unfractionated whole blood that total RNA was extracted. TCRdb processed the 5' RACE reads anew with MiXCR; each CDR3 protein has one entry. The sample carries tens of thousands of distinct CDR3 sequences, 6% to 8.5% recorded once. This clonotype came up many times. CDR1 is LGHDT, CDR2 YNNKEL, per germline (reference sequence). Trimming removed 3 bases from V and 2 bases from J, with 8 bases in between. The CDR3 extends over 13 amino acids. This sequence joins TRBV3-1 and TRBJ2-7; the D call may be TRBD1 or TRBD2 (5 bases each). This clonotype was obtained from a male donor in good health. As DNA, the CDR3 is TGTGCCAGCAGCCAGGGGGTCGCCTACGAGCAGTACTTC. Translation: CASSQGVAYEQYF.